The 10 T cell receptor beta chains in this list originate from one sample, sequenced in a study of breast tumors, draining lymph nodes, adjacent tissues. TCRdb called the multiplex PCR reads again in MiXCR, with one record for every CDR3 protein. The profile shows around 290,000 distinct CDR3 sequences, over 25% of them singletons. Axillary draining lymph nodes of breast cancer patients supplied the node samples. Input material: axillary lymph node tissue. These receptors originate from a female donor with breast cancer. Some clones in this sample may be carry-over from other donors' samples.

The chain joins TRBV18 to TRBJ1-1; D is undetermined. This CDR3 contains 14 residues. The V and J ends lost 3 bases and 5 bases respectively, with 13 bases between them. Germline V gene data show CDR1 as KGHSH and CDR2 as LQKENI. In nucleotides, the CDR3 is TGTGCCAGCTCACCTCTACGGACCGAGACTGAAGCTTTCTTT. Protein product: CASSPLRTETEAFF.

Points on this clonotype: With a much larger clone just one base away, this may be a read error. The chain has TRBV20-1 and TRBJ2-2; 8 bases map to TRBD1. V lost 1 base, J lost 4 bases, and 8 bases stayed unmatched. This CDR3 is built from 16 residues. From germline, CDR1 is DFQATT and CDR2 SNEGSKA (reference sequence). The CDR3 coding sequence is TGCAGTGCTAGAGTCCCCAGGGGGCTTACCACCGGGGAGCTGTTTTTT. Translating it yields CSARVPRGLTTGELFF.

In DNA form, the CDR3 reads TGTGCCAGCAGCGAGACTGACTATGGCTACACCTTC. Its translation is CASSETDYGYTF. This chain joins TRBV2 and TRBJ1-2; D is unresolved. Germline CDR1 and CDR2: SNHLY and FYNNEI. The CDR3 has 12 amino acids. V was trimmed by 6 bases and J by 3 bases, leaving 8 bases between them. Variable domain in full (rest from reference TRBV2 and TRBJ1-2): EPEVTQTPSHQVTQMGQEVILRCVPISNHLYFYWYRQILGQKVEFLVSFYNNEISEKSEIFDDQFSVERPDGSNFTLKIRSTKLEDSAMYFCASSETDYGYTFGSGTRLTVV.

In this sample, this clonotype turned up a few times. The chain links TRBV11-2 to TRBJ2-1, with D possibly TRBD2 on 6 matching bases. The CDR3 is 16 residues long. The germline V gene encodes CDR1 SGHAT and CDR2 FQNNGV. Trimming shortened V by 2 bases and J by 1 base, and 12 bases separated the two germline ends. CDR3 bases: TGTGCCAGCAGCTTAAGGGAGCGGGTTTCCTACAATGAGCAGTTCTTC. Its translation is CASSLRERVSYNEQFF.

This clonotype was seen ten or more times. The V and J genes are TRBV5-4 and TRBJ1-2, with TRBD1 matching over 8 bases. Losses at the gene ends were 5 bases for V and 7 bases for J; bases not matched to a gene: 4. Germline-derived CDR1 and CDR2 are SGHNT and YYREEE (reference sequence). The CDR3 is 12 residues long. The CDR3 loop reads CASRPGGSGYTF. For the CDR3, the DNA is TGTGCCAGCAGGCCAGGGGGCTCTGGCTACACCTTC.

Ten or more counts support this clonotype. This chain links TRBV5-6 with TRBJ1-2; a possible D gene is TRBD1 (6 bases). CDR1 and CDR2 (germline): SGHDT, YYEEEE. The V and J ends lost 4 bases and 3 bases respectively, with 19 bases between them. The CDR3 is 16 residues long. The CDR3 bases are TGTGCCAGCAGCCAGCTACGGGGGGCGCCGGACTATGGCTACACCTTC. Residues: CASSQLRGAPDYGYTF. The variable domain in full, completed from reference TRBV5-6 and TRBJ1-2, reads DAGVTQSPTHLIKTRGQQVTLRCSPKSGHDTVSWYQQALGQGPQFIFQYYEEEERQRGNFPDRFSGHQFPNYSSELNVNALLLGDSALYLCASSQLRGAPDYGYTFGSGTRLTVV.

This clonotype was seen at least ten times. The chain combines TRBV2 with TRBJ2-2, with 8 positions matching TRBD2. The CDR3 has 14 amino acids. Trimming cost V 4 bases and J 4 bases; bases outside gene matches: 2. Germline loops: CDR1 SNHLY, CDR2 FYNNEI. CDR3 sequence: CASSGGRSTGELFF. Written as DNA, the CDR3 is TGTGCCAGCAGTGGCGGGAGGAGCACCGGGGAGCTGTTTTTT.

Points on this clonotype: The junction and the germline gene differ at one end; a read error may be behind it. The rearrangement links TRBV11-2 to TRBJ2-7; 9 bases are a match to TRBD2. Per germline, CDR1 SGHAT and CDR2 FQNNGV. The CDR3 totals 14 residues. The CDR3 is CAGSLAGVTYEQYF. The CDR3 DNA reads TGTGCCGGCAGCTTAGCGGGGGTTACCTACGAGCAGTACTTC.

The V call is TRBV15, the J call TRBJ2-5; TRBD2 aligns across 15 bases. CDR1 is LNHNV and CDR2 is YYDKDF in the germline V gene (reference sequence). V gave up 3 bases and J gave up 5 bases; unmatched junction bases: 1. This CDR3 comprises 15 residues. CDR3: CATSRGLAGGETQYF. The CDR3 nucleotides read TGTGCCACCAGCAGGGGACTAGCGGGAGGTGAGACCCAGTACTTC.

This clonotype was seen repeatedly, ten times or more. The chain links TRBV20-1 to TRBJ2-5, with a tentative D call TRBD1 (6 bases). The CDR3 covers 14 residues. Germline V CDR1 and CDR2: DFQATT, SNEGSKA (reference sequence). Trimming pared 6 bases from V and 5 bases from J, leaving 19 bases between. The CDR3 region is CSAKTPGAKETQYF. The CDR3, as DNA: TGCAGTGCGAAAACTCCAGGGGCCAAGGAGACCCAGTACTTC.